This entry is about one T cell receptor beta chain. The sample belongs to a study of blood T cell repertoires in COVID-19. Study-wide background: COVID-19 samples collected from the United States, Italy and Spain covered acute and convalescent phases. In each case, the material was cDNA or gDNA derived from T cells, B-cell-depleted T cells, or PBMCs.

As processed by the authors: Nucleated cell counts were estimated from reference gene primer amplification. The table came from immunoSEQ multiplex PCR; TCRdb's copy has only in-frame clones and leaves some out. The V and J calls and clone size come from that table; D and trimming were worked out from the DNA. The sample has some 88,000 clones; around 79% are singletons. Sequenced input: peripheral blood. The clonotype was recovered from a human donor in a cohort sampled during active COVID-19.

This chain's CDR3 is CSAGTSGTDTQYF. Here the CDR3 DNA reads TGCAGCGCGGGGACTAGCGGCACAGATACGCAGTATTTT. The chain uses TRBV29-1 and TRBJ2-3; 10 bases line up with TRBD2. CDR1 and CDR2 (germline): SQVTM, ANQGSEA. The V gene end was trimmed by 7 bases and the J gene end by 1 base; junction bases not matched to a gene: 2. The CDR3 length is 13 residues.